This is a list of T cell receptor beta chains from one sample in a study of T cell responses to AZD1222 COVID-19 vaccine. TCRdb keeps only in-frame clones here, not all; method: immunoSEQ multiplex PCR. Of approximately 110,000 clones in the sample, around 92% were seen once. Sequencing was performed on peripheral blood, taken on day 0 of AZD1222 vaccination. These TCRs come from an adult in good health. The conserved cysteine and the conserved F or W are not part of the CDR3 here.

10,TRBJ1-2,TRBV2,ASRADRPGYT
13,TRBJ1-1,TRBV18,ASSPSTGGDHEAF
11,TRBJ2-4,TRBV12-3/TRBV12-4,ASSRPSVYIQY
12,TRBJ1-1,TRBV5-1,ASSLGGGTTEAF
12,TRBJ1-4,TRBV3-1/TRBV3-2,ASSQAWTNEKLF
13,TRBJ2-1,TRBV6-7,ASSYSSGGDNEQF
13,TRBJ1-6,TRBV6-2/TRBV6-3,ATSGTGSWDSPLH
11,TRBJ1-4,TRBV5-4,ASRGRDNEKLF
10,TRBJ1-1,TRBV6-5,ASGTGGTEAF
12,TRBJ1-5,TRBV7-2,ASSGGLSNQPQH
11,TRBJ1-3,TRBV30,AWNRDSGNTIY
13,TRBJ1-5,TRBV19,ASRDQGPSNQPQH
10,TRBJ2-5,TRBV2,ARGDGGETQY
13,TRBJ1-1,TRBV28,ASSTPQTAGSEAF
10,TRBJ2-1,TRBV25-1,ASRRLYNEQF